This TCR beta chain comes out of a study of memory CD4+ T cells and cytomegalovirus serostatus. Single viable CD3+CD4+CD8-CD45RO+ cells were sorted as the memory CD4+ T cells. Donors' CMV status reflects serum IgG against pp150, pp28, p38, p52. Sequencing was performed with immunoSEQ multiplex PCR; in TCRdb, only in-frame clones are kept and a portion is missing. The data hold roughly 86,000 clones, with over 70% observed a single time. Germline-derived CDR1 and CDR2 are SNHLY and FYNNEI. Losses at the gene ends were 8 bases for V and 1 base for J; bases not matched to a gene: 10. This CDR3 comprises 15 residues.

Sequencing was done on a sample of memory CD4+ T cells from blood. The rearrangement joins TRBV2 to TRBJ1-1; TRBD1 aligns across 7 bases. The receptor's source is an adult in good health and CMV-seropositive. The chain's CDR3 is CASAKEGQTNTEAFF. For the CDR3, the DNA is TGTGCCAGCGCAAAGGAGGGACAGACGAACACTGAAGCTTTCTTT.